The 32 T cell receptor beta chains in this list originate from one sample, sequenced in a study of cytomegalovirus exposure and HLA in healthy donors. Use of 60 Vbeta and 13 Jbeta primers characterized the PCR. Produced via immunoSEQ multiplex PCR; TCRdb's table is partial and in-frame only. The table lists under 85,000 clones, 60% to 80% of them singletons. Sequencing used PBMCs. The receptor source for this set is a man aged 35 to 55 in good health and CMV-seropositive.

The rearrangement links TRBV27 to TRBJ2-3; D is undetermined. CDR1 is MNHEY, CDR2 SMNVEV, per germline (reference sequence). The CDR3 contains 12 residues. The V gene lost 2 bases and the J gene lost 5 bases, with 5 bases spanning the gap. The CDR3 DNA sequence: TGTGCCAGCAGTTTACGAGGAGATACGCAGTATTTT. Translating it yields CASSLRGDTQYF.

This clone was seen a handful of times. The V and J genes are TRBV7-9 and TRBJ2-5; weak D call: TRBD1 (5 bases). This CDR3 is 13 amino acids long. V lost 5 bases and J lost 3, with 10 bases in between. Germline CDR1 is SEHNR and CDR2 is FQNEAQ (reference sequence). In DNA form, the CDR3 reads TGTGCCAGCAGCCTGACAGCCGAAGAGACCCAGTACTTC. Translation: CASSLTAEETQYF.

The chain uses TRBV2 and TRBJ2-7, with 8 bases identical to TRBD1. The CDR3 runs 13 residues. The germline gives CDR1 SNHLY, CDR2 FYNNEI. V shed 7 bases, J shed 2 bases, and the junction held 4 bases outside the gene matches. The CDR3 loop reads CASKGQGPYEQYF. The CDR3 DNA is TGTGCCAGCAAAGGACAGGGACCCTACGAGCAGTACTTC.

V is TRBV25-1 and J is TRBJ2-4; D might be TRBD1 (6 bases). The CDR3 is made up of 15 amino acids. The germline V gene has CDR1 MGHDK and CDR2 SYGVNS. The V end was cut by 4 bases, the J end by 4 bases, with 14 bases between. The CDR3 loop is CASSAPQGSKNIQYF. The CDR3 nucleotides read TGTGCCAGCAGTGCGCCACAGGGAAGTAAAAACATTCAGTACTTC.

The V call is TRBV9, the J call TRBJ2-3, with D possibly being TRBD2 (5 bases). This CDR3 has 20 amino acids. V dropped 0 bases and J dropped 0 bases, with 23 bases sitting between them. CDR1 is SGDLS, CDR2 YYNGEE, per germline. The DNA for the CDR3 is TGTGCCAGCAGCGTAGGACCCCGGGGATCATACAAATCTAGCACAGATACGCAGTATTTT. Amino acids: CASSVGPRGSYKSSTDTQYF.

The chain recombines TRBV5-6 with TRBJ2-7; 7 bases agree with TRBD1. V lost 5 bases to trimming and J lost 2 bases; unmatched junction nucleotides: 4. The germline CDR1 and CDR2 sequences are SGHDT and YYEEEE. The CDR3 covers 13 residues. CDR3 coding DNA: TGTGCCAGCAGTAGTCAGGGGGCCTACGAGCAGTACTTC. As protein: CASSSQGAYEQYF. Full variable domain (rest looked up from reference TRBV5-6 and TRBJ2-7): DAGVTQSPTHLIKTRGQQVTLRCSPKSGHDTVSWYQQALGQGPQFIFQYYEEEERQRGNFPDRFSGHQFPNYSSELNVNALLLGDSALYLCASSSQGAYEQYFGPGTRLTVT.

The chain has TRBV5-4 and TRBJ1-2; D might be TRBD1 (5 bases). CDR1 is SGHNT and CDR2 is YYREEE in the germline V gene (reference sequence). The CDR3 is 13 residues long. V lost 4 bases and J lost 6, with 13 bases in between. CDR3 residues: CASSRGPLDGYTF. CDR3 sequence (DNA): TGTGCCAGCAGCAGGGGCCCTTTGGATGGCTACACCTTC. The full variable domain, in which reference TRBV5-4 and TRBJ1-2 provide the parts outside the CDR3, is ETGVTQSPTHLIKTRGQQVTLRCSSQSGHNTVSWYQQALGQGPQFIFQYYREEENGRGNFPPRFSGLQFPNYSSELNVNALELDDSALYLCASSRGPLDGYTFGSGTRLTVV.

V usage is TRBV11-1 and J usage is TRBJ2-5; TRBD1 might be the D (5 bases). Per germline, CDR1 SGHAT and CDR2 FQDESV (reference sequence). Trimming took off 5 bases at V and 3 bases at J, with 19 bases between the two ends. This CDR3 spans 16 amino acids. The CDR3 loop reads CASSPTPQGSKETQYF. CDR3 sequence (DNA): TGTGCCAGCAGCCCCACCCCGCAGGGTTCTAAAGAGACCCAGTACTTC.

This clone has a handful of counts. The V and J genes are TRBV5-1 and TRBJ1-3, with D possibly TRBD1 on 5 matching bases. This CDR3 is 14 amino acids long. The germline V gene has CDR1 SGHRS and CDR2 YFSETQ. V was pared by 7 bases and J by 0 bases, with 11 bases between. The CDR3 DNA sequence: TGCGCCAGCTGGGAGGGGAGCTCTGGAAACACCATATATTTT. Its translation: CASWEGSSGNTIYF.

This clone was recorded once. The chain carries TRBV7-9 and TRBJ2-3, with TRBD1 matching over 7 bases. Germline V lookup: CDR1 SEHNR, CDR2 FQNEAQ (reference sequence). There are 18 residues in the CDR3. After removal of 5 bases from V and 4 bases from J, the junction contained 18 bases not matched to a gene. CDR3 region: CASSEYRGRTTGADTQYF. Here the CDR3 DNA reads TGTGCCAGCAGCGAGTACAGGGGCCGGACGACCGGGGCAGATACGCAGTATTTT.

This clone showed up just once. The CDR3 bases are TGTGCCTGGAGTCCGGCCGCGGGGGGGTCCTACGAGCAGTACTTC. This codes for CAWSPAAGGSYEQYF. The V call is TRBV30, the J call TRBJ2-7; TRBD2 agrees at 9 bases. Germline trimming cut 2 bases from V and 1 base from J; bases unmatched to any gene: 6. Germline V gene sequence: CDR1 GTSNPN, CDR2 SVGIG (reference sequence). CDR3 length: 15 residues.

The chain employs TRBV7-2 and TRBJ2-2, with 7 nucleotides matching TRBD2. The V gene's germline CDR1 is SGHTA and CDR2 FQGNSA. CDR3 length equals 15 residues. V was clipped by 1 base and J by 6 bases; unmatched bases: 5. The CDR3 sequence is CASSLVAGVAGELFF. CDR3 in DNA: TGTGCCAGCAGCTTAGTAGCGGGTGTTGCCGGGGAGCTGTTTTTT.

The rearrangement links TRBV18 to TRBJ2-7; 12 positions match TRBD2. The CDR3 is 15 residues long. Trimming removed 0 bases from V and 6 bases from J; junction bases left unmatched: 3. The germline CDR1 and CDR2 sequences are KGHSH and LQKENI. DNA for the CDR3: TGTGCCAGCTCACCACCGTTACTAGCGGGAGGCGAGCAGTACTTC. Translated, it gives CASSPPLLAGGEQYF.

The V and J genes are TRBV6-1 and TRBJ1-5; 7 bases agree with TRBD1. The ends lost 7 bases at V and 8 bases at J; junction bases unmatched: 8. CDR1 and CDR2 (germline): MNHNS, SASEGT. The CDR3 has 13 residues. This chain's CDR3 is CASNSLQGEPQHF. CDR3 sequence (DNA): TGTGCCAGCAATTCTCTCCAGGGGGAGCCCCAGCATTTT.

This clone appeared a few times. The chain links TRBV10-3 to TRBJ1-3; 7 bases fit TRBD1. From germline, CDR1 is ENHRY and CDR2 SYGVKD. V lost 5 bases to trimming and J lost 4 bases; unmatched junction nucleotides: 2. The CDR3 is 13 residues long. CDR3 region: CAISTGEGNTIYF. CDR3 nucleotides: TGTGCCATCAGTACAGGGGAAGGAAACACCATATATTTT.

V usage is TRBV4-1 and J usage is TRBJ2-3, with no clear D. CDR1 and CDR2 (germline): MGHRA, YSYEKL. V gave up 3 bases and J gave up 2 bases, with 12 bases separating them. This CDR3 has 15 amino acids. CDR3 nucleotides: TGCGCCAGCAGCCATTCTTCGGGTCCCACAGATACGCAGTATTTT. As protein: CASSHSSGPTDTQYF.

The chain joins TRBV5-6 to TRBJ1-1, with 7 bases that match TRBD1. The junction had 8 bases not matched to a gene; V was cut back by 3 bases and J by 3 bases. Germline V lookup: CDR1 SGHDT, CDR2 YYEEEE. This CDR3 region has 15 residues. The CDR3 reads CASSSPGRGHTEAFF. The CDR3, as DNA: TGTGCCAGCAGCTCCCCCGGGAGGGGGCACACTGAAGCTTTCTTT.

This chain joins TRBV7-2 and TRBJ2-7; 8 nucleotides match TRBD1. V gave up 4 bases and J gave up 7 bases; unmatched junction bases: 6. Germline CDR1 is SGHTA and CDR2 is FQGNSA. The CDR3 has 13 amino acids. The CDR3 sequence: CASSSQDRVEQYF. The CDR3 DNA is TGTGCCAGCAGCTCCCAGGACAGGGTAGAGCAGTACTTC.

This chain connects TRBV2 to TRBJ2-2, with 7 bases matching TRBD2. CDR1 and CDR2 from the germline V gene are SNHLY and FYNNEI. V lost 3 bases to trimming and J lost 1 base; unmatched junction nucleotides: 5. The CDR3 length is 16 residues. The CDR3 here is CASSDIASGNTGELFF. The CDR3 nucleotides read TGTGCCAGCAGTGATATCGCTAGCGGGAACACCGGGGAGCTGTTTTTT.

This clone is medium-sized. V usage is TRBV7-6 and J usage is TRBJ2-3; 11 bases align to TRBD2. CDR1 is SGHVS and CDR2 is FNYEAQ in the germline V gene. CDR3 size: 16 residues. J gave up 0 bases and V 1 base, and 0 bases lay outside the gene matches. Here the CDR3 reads CASSLGLAGSTDTQYF. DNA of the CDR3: TGTGCCAGCAGCTTAGGACTAGCGGGGAGCACAGATACGCAGTATTTT. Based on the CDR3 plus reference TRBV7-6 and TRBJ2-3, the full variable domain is GAGVSQSPRYKVTKRGQDVALRCDPISGHVSLYWYRQALGQGPEFLTYFNYEAQQDKSGLPNDRFSAERPEGSISTLTIQRTEQRDSAMYRCASSLGLAGSTDTQYFGPGTRLTVL.

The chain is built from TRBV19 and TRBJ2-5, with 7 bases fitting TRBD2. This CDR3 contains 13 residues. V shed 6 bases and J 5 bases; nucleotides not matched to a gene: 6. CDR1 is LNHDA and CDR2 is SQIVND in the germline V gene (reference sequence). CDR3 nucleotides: TGTGCCAGTAGGCGTGTCGGGGGGGAGACCCAGTACTTC. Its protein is CASRRVGGETQYF.

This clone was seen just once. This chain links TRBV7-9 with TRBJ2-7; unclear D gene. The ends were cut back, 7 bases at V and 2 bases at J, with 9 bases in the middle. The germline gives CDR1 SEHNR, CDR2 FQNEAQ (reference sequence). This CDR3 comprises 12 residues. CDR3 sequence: CASNGITYEQYF. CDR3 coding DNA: TGTGCCAGCAATGGCATAACCTACGAGCAGTACTTC.

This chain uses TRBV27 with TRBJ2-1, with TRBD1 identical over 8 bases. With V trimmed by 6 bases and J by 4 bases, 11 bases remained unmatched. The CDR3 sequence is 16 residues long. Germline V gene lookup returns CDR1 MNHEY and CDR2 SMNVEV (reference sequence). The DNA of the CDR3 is TGTGCCAGCAGAGACACAGGGACAGGTTCTTACAATGAGCAGTTCTTC. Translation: CASRDTGTGSYNEQFF.

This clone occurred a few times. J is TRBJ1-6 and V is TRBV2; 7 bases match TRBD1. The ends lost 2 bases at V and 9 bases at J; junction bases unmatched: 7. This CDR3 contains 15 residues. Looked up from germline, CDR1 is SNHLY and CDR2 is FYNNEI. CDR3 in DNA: TGTGCCAGCAGTGAAAGGACAGGCCCCGGTTCACCCCTCCACTTT. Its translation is CASSERTGPGSPLHF.

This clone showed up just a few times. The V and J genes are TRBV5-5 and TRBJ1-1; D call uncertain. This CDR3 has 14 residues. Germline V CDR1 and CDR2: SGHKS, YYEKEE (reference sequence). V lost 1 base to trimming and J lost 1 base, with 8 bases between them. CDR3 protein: CASSLSRQNTEAFF. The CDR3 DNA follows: TGTGCCAGCAGCTTGTCACGACAGAACACTGAAGCTTTCTTT.

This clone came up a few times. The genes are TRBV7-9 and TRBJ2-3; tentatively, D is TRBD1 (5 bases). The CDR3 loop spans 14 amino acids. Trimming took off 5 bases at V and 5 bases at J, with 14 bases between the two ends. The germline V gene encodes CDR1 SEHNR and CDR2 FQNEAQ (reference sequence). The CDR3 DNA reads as TGTGCCAGCAGCCCCGCGTCCAGGGAAGATACGCAGTATTTT. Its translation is CASSPASREDTQYF.

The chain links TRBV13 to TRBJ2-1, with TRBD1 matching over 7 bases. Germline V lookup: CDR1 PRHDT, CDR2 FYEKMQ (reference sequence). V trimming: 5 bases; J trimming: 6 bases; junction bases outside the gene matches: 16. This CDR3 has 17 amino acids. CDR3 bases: TGTGCCAGCAGCCTGAAAAAGGGGGCGCAAATTAGCAATGAGCAGTTCTTC. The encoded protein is CASSLKKGAQISNEQFF.

The CDR3 bases are TGTGCCAGCAGCTGGAGGGCCGATGAAAAACTGTTTTTT. It codes for CASSWRADEKLFF. The chain links TRBV5-5 to TRBJ1-4; no reliable D call. Per germline, CDR1 SGHKS and CDR2 YYEKEE (reference sequence). The CDR3 extends over 13 amino acids. The ends were cut back, 3 bases at V and 6 bases at J, with 9 bases in the middle.

The CDR3 sequence is CASSSTNQPQHF. CDR3 bases: TGTGCCAGCAGTTCTACGAATCAGCCCCAGCATTTT. This chain uses TRBV6-5 with TRBJ1-5; unclear D gene. The germline V and J ends were trimmed by 4 bases and 4 bases, with 5 bases remaining between them. Germline values: CDR1 MNHEY, CDR2 SVGAGI. The CDR3 is 12 residues long.

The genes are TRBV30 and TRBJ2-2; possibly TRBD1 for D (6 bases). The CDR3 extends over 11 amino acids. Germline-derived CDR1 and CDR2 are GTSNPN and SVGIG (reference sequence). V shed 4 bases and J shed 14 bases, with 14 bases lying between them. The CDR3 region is CAWNPGTFLFF. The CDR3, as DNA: TGTGCCTGGAACCCCGGGACATTTCTGTTTTTT.

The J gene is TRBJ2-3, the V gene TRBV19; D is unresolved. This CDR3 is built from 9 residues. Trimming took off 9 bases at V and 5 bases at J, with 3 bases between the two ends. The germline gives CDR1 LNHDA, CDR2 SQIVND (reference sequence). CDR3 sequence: CARLDTQYF. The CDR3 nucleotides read TGTGCCAGACTAGATACGCAGTATTTT.

CDR3 region: CASRVSGRGETQYF. The CDR3 bases are TGTGCCAGCAGAGTTAGCGGGAGAGGAGAGACCCAGTACTTC. This sequence joins TRBV6-5 and TRBJ2-5, with 9 bases aligning to TRBD2. From germline, CDR1 is MNHEY and CDR2 SVGAGI. The V gene end was trimmed by 6 bases and the J gene end by 4 bases; junction bases not matched to a gene: 6. The CDR3 runs to 14 residues.